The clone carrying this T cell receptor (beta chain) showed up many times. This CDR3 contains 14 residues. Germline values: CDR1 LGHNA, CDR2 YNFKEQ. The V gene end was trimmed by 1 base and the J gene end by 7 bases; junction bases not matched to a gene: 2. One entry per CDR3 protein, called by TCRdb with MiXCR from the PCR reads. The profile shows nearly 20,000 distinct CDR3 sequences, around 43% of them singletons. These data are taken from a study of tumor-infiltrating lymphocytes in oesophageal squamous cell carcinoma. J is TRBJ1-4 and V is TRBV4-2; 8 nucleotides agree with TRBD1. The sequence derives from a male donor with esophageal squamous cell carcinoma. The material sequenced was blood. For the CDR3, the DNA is TGTGCCAGCAGCCAAGGACAGGGGAGTGAAAAACTGTTTTTT. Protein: CASSQGQGSEKLFF.